This note documents a single T cell receptor (beta chain) sequence. What antigen it recognizes has not been identified. Within one base of it there is no much larger clone, and no base qualities were kept. The record originates from a study of cytomegalovirus exposure and HLA in healthy donors (dated by TCRdb to the late 2010s). General notes on the study: A later analysis indicated that the 90 to 150 validation repertoires were generated on the platform also employed for the 700 or so repertoires of the first cohort. The study was designed to test whether signatures of past pathogen exposure could be identified by cataloging public T cell receptors. A separate validation cohort of 100 to 150 different subjects was used in addition to the roughly 670-subject first cohort. The study combined high-throughput TCR immunosequencing, statistical association of individual TCRs with disease status, and machine learning to predict cytomegalovirus infection status.

The CDR3 measures 17 amino acids from cysteine to phenylalanine. Only the CDR3 part of the read is kept: 51 bases, read in frame from the first base. V is cut back by 6 bases and J by 4 bases, with 15 bases in the junction unmatched. In the germline V gene, CDR1 corresponds to ENHRY and CDR2 to SYGVKD. The donors belonged to the validation cohort of approximately 130 subjects, which was separate from the roughly 670-subject first cohort. Libraries were made using the immunoSEQ multiplex PCR assay. On the authors' methods: To diagnose cytomegalovirus status from the catalog of TCR beta chain sequences, a statistical classification framework was built. In its TCRdb copy, this immuneACCESS table keeps in-frame sequences only and misses some clones. Where compared with another copy, unresolved V genes explain less than half of these, and the others have no known cause. Clone size and the V and J calls come from that table; the DNA yielded D and trimming. The table for this sample lists approximately 200,000 clones; about 81% of them were counted only once. The top ten clonotypes cover less than 1.5% of the sample.

Broader findings and caveats from the paper: Most TCR sequences were seen in very few donors, while some public TCRs were found in many individuals. The classifier was reported to diagnose cytomegalovirus status with high specificity and sensitivity in both the original and validation cohorts. The study listed approximately 160 TCR beta chains as associated with cytomegalovirus. A later analysis had no HLA typing for the validation cohort, so co-occurrence there was scored across all 130 or so repertoires. Subsequent analysis determined that TCRs grouped into clusters in the first cohort also showed a tendency toward co-occurrence across the roughly 130 validation repertoires, and 94% of cluster scores exceeded 0. A few of the identified cytomegalovirus-associated TCR beta chains were confirmed in vitro to be specific for cytomegalovirus antigens. It was suggested by the authors that the approach could potentially be generalized to other disease states and immunological phenotypes.

The sample was PBMCs. The clonotype was recovered from a woman aged 25 to 39 in good health and CMV-seronegative. This sequence uses TRBV10-3 and TRBJ2-1; 7 bases in between match TRBD2. The CDR3 amino acid sequence is: CAISASGGTNHYNEQFF. The sequenced DNA: TGTGCCATCAGCGCTAGCGGTGGAACGAACCATTACAATGAGCAGTTCTTC.